Given below is one TCR beta chain in context. TCR beta CDR3 sequences were amplified from RNA transcripts. In the first-round RT-PCR of the TCR CDR3, the HTBI primer set was used. From the multiplex PCR reads, TCRdb called clonotypes with MiXCR, one entry per CDR3 protein. The sample lists some 700,000 distinct CDR3 sequences, 17% occurring once. These data originate in a study of T cells in Graves' hyperthyroidism and ophthalmopathy. The CDR3 totals 17 residues. Trimming cost V 5 bases and J 4 bases; bases outside gene matches: 11. Germline V lookup: CDR1 LNHNV, CDR2 YYDKDF (reference sequence). The TCR comes from a man aged 50 to 59 with Graves' hyperthyroidism. Sequencing was performed on blood. The chain employs TRBV15 and TRBJ2-2; 9 bases map to TRBD1. CDR3 DNA sequence: TGTGCCACCAGCCACGCGTTGGGACAGGGTGGCACCGGGGAGCTGTTTTTT. Translated: CATSHALGQGGTGELFF.